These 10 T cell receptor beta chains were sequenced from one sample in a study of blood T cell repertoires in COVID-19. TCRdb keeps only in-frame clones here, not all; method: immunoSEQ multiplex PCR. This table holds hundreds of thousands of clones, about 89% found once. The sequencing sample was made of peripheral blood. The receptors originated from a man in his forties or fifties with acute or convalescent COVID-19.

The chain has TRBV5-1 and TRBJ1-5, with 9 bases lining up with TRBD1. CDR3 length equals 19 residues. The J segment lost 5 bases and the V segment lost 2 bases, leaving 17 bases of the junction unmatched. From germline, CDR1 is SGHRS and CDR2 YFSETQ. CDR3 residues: CASSLRDRESYWNDQPQHF. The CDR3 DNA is TGCGCCAGCAGCTTAAGGGACAGGGAGTCTTATTGGAATGATCAGCCCCAGCATTTT.

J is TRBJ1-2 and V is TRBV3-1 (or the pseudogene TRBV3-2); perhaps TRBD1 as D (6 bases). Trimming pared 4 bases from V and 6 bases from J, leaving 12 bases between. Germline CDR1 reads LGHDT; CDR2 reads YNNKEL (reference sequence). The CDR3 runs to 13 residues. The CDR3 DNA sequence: TGTGCCAGCAGCCTGACGGGGGGCAATGGCTACACCTTC. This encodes CASSLTGGNGYTF.

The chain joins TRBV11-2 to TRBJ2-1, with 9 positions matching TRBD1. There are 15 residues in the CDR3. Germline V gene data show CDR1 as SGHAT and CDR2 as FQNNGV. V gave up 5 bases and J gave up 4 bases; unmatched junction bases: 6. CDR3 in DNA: TGTGCCAGCAGCCCCCGGGACAGGGAATACAATGAGCAGTTCTTC. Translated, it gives CASSPRDREYNEQFF. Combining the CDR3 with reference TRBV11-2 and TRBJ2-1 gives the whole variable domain EAGVAQSPRYKIIEKRQSVAFWCNPISGHATLYWYQQILGQGPKLLIQFQNNGVVDDSQLPKDRFSAERLKGVDSTLKIQPAKLEDSAVYLCASSPRDREYNEQFFGPGTRLTVL.

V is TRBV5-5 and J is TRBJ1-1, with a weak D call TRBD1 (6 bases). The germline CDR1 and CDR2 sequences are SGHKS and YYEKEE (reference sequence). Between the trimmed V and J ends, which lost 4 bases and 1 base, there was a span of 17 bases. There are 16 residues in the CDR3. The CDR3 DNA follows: TGTGCCAGCAGCCCTGGGGGGGCCCGGAGGAACACTGAAGCTTTCTTT. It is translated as CASSPGGARRNTEAFF.

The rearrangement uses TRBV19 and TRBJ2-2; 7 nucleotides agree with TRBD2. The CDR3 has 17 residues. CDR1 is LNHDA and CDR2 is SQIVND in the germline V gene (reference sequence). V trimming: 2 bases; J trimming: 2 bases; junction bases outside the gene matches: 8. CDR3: CASSINFGGGNTGELFF. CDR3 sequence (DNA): TGTGCCAGTAGTATAAATTTTGGCGGGGGTAACACCGGGGAGCTGTTTTTT.

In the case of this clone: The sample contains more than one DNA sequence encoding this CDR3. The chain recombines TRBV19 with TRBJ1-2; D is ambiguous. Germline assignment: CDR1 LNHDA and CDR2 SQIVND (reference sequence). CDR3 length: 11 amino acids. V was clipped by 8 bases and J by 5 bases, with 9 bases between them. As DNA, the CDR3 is TGTGCCAGTTCACCAGGATATGGCTACACCTTC. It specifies CASSPGYGYTF.

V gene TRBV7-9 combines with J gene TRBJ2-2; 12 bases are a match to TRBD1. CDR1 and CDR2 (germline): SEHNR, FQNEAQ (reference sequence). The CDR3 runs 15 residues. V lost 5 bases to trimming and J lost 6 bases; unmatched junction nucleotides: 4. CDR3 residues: CASSPGTGGSGELFF. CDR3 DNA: TGTGCCAGCAGCCCCGGGACAGGGGGCTCCGGGGAGCTGTTTTTT.

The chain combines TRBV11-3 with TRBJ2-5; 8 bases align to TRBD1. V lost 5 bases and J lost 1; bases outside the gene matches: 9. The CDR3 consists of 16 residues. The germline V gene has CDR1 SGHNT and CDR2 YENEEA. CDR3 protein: CASSTGLTGGQETQYF. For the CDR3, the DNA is TGTGCCAGCAGCACCGGGTTAACAGGGGGCCAAGAGACCCAGTACTTC.

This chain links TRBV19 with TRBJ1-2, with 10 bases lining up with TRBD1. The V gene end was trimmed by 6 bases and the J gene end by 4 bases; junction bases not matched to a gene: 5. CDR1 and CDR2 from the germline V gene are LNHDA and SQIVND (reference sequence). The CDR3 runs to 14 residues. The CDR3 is CASSSGTGAYGYTF. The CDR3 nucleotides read TGTGCCAGTAGCTCCGGGACAGGGGCCTATGGCTACACCTTC.

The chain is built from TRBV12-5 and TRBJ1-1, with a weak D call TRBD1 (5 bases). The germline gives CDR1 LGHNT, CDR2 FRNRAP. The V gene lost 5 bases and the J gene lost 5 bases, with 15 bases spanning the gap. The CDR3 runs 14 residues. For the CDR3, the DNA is TGTGCTAGTGGTCCGGGGGGGGTTGGAACTGAAGCTTTCTTT. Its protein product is CASGPGGVGTEAFF.